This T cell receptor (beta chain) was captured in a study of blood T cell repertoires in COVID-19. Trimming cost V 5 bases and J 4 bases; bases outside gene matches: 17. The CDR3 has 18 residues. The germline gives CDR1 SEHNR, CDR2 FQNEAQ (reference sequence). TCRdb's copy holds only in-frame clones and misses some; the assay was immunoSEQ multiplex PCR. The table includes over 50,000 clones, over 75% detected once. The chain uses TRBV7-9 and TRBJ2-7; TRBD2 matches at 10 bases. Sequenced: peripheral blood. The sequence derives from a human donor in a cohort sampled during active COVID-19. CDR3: CASSPRLAGGVGVYEQYF. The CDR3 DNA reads TGTGCCAGCAGCCCCCGACTAGCGGGCGGGGTGGGGGTGTACGAGCAGTACTTC. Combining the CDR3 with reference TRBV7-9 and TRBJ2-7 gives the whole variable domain DTGVSQNPRHKITKRGQNVTFRCDPISEHNRLYWYRQTLGQGPEFLTYFQNEAQLEKSRLLSDRFSAERPKGSFSTLEIQRTEQGDSAMYLCASSPRLAGGVGVYEQYFGPGTRLTVT.